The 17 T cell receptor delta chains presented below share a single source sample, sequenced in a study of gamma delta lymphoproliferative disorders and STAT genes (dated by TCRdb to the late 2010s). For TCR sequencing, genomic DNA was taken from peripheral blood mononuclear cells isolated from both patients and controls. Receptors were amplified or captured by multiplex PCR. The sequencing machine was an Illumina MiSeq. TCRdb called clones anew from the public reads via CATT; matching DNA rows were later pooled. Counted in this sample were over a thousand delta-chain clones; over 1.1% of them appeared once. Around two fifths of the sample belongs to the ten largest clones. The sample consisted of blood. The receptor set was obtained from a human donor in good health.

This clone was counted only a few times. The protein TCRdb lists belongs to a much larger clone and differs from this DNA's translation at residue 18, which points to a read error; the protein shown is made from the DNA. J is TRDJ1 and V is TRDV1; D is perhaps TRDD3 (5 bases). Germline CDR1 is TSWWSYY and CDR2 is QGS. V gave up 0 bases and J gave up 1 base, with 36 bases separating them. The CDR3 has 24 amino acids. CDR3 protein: CALGELRGGGLHGATAGSTDKLIF. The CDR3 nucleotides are TGTGCTCTTGGGGAACTACGGGGCGGGGGTCTGCATGGGGCTACCGCTGGAAGCACCGATAAACTCATCTTT.

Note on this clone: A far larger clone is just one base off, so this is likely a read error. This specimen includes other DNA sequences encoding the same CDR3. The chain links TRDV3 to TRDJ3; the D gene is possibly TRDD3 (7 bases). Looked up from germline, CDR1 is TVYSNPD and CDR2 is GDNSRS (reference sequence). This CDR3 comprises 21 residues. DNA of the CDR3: TGTGCTTCCACTACGCTGGGGGCGAAATACCACCGATCCTGGGACACCCGACAGATGTTTTTC. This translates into CASTTLGAKYHRSWDTRQMFF.

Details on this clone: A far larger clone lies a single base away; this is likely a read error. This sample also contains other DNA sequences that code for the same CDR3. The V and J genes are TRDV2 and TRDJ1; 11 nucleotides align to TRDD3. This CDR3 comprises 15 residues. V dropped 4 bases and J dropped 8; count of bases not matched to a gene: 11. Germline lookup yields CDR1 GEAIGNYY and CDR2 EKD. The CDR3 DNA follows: TGTGCCTGTGATAAGAACTGGGGGATAAAAAGCAAACTCATCTTT. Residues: CACDKNWGIKSKLIF.

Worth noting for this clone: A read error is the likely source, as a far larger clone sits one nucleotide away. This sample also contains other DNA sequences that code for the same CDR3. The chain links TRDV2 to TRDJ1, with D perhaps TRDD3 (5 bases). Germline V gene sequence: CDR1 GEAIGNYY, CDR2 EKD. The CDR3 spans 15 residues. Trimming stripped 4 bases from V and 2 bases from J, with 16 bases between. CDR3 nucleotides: TGTGCCTGTGATACTAAAGGGGGCACGACCGATAAACTCATCTTT. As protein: CACDTKGGTTDKLIF.

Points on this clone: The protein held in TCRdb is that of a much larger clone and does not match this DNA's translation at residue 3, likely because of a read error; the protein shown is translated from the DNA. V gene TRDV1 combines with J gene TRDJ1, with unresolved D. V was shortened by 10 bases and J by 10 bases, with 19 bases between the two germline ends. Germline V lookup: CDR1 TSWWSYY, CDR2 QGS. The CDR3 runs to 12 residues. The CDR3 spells CAPGDLECGLIF. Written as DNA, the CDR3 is TGTGCTCCTGGAGACCTAGAGTGTGGACTCATCTTT.

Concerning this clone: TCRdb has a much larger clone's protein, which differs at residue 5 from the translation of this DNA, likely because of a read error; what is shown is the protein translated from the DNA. CDR3 region: CACDALTGALLYTDKLIF. The CDR3 nucleotides are TGTGCCTGTGACGCCCTTACTGGGGCACTGTTGTACACCGATAAACTCATCTTT. V and J are TRDV2 and TRDJ1, with 7 bases matching TRDD3. Germline V gene sequence: CDR1 GEAIGNYY, CDR2 EKD. The CDR3 covers 18 residues. Losses at the gene ends were 3 bases for V and 0 bases for J; bases not matched to a gene: 15.

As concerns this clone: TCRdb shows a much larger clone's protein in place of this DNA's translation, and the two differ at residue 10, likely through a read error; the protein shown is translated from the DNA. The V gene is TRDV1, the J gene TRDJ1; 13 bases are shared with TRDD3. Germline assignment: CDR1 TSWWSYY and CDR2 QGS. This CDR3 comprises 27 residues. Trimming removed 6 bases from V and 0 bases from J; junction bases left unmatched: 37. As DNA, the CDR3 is TGTGCTCTTGGCCCCCGAGGGGTCGGCCCTCCTAAGCCCGAGGTACTGGGGGATACGGGGTACACCGATAAACTCATCTTT. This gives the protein CALGPRGVGPPKPEVLGDTGYTDKLIF.

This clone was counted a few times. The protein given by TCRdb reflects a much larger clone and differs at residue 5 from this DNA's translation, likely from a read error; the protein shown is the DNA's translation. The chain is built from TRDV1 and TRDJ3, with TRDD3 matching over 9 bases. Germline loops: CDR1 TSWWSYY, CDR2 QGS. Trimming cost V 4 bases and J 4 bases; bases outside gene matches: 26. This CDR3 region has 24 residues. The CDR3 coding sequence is TGTGCTCTTGGGGTACTCTTTCACTTTCACCTTTACTGGGGGAGGACGTGGGACACCCGACAGATGTTTTTC. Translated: CALGVLFHFHLYWGRTWDTRQMFF.

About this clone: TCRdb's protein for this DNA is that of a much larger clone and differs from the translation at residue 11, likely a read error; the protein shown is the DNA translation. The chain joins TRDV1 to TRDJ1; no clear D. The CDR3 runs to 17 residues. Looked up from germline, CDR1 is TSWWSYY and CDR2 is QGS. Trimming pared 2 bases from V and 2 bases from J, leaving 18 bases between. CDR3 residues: CALGERRATRETDKLIF. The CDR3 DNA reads TGTGCTCTTGGGGAAAGGAGGGCAACGAGGGAGACCGATAAACTCATCTTT.

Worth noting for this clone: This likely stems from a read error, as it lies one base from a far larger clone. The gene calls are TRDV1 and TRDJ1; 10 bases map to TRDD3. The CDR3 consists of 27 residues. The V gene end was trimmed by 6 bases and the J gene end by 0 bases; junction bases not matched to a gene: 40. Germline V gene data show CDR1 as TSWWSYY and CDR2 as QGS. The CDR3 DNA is TGTGCTCTTGGCCCCCGAGGGGTCGGCCTTCCTAAGCCCGAGGTACCGGGGGATACGGGGTACACCGATAAACTCATCTTT. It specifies CALGPRGVGLPKPEVPGDTGYTDKLIF.

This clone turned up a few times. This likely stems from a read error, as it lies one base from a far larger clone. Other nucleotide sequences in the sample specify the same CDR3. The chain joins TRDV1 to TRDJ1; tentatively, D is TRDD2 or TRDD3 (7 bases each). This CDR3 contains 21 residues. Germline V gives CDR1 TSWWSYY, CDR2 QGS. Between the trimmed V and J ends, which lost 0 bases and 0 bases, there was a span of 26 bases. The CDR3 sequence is CALGELRSYAGGYEHTDKLIF. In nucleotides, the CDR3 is TGTGCTCTTGGGGAACTTCGTTCCTACGCTGGAGGATACGAGCACACCGATAAACTCATCTTT.

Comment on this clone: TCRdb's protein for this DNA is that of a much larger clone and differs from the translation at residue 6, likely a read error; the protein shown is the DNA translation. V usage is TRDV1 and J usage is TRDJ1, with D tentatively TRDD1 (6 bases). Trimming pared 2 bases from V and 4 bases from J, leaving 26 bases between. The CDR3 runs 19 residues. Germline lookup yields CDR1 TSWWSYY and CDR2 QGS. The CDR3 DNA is TGTGCTCTTGGGGAAACCACTTTCCTGAAATACTGGAGTATCGATAAACTCATCTTT. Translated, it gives CALGETTFLKYWSIDKLIF.

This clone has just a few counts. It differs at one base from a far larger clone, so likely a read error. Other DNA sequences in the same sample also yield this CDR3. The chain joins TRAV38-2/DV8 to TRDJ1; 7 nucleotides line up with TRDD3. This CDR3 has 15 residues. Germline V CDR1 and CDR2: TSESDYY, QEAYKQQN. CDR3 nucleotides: TGTGCCTATAGGATGGGGGACCCGTACACCGATAAACTCATCTTT. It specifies CAYRMGDPYTDKLIF.

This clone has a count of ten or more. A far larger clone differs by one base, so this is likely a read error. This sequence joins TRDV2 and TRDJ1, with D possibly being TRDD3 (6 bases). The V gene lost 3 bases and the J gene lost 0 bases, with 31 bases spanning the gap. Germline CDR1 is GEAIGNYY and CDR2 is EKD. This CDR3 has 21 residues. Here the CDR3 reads CACDAVFRGGDPDLYTDKLIF. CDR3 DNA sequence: TGTGCCTGTGACGCCGTGTTCAGGGGGGGAGACCCCGATCTCTACACCGATAAACTCATCTTT.

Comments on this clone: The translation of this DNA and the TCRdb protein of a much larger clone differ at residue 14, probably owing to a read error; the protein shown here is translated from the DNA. The CDR3 is CALGEWLRAGPGARPILGDTETDKLIF. The CDR3 DNA follows: TGTGCTCTTGGGGAATGGCTCCGGGCGGGTCCAGGGGCCCGGCCCATACTGGGGGATACCGAGACCGATAAACTCATCTTT. The rearrangement joins TRDV1 to TRDJ1; 12 nucleotides agree with TRDD3. Germline CDR1 reads TSWWSYY; CDR2 reads QGS. The CDR3 has 27 amino acids. Unmatched junction bases numbered 36, after V lost 2 bases and J lost 2 bases.

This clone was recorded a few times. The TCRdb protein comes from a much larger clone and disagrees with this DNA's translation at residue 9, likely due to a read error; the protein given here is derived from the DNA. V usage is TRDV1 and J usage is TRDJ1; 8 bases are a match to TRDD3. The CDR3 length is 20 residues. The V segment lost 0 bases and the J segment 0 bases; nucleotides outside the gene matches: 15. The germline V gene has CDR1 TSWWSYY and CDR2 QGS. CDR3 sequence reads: CALGELPFELLGVYTDKLIF. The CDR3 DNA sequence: TGTGCTCTTGGGGAACTCCCCTTCGAACTACTGGGGGTCTACACCGATAAACTCATCTTT.

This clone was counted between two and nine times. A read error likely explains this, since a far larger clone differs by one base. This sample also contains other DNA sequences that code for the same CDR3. The CDR3 sequence: CAYRSVWYVTVEKLIF. Written as DNA, the CDR3 is TGTGCTTATAGGAGCGTGTGGTATGTGACTGTAGAAAAACTCATCTTT. The chain joins TRAV38-2/DV8 to TRDJ1; D gene unclear. In germline, CDR1 is TSESDYY, CDR2 QEAYKQQN. This CDR3 contains 16 residues. The V end lost 0 bases, the J end lost 8 bases, and 20 bases lay between the germline ends.